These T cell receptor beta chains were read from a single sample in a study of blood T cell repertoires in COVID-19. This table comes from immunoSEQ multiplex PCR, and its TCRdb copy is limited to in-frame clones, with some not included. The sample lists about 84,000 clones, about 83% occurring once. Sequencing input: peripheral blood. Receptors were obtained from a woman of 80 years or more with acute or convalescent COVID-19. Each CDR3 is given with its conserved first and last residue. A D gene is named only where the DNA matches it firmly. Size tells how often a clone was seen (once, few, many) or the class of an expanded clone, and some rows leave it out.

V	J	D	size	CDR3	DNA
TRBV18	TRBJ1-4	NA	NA	CASSQGQPLTNEKLFF	TGTGCCAGCTCACAAGGACAGCCTTTGACTAATGAAAAACTGTTTTTT
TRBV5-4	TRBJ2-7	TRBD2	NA	CASSTGLAGGYYF	TGTGCCAGCAGCACGGGACTAGCGGGAGGGTATTACTTC
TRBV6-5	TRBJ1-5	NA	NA	CASSYSRPGENQPQHF	TGTGCCAGCAGTTACTCAAGACCAGGGGAGAATCAGCCCCAGCATTTT
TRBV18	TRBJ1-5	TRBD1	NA	CASSPQTGENQPQHF	TGTGCCAGCTCACCCCAGACAGGGGAAAATCAGCCCCAGCATTTT
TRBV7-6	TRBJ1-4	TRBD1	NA	CASSPRQGTNEKLFF	TGTGCCAGCAGCCCGAGACAGGGAACTAATGAAAAACTGTTTTTT
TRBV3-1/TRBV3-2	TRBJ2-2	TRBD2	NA	CASSSGTSGIGAGELFF	TGTGCCAGCAGCTCAGGGACTAGCGGGATTGGGGCCGGGGAGCTGTTTTTT
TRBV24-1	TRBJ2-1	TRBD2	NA	CATSVSGSINEQFF	TGTGCCACCAGTGTTAGCGGGAGCATCAATGAGCAGTTCTTC
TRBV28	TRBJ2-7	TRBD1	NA	CASSLWDRGSYEQYF	TGTGCCAGCAGTTTATGGGACAGGGGTTCCTACGAGCAGTACTTC
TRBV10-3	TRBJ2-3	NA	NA	CAIRVAEDTQYF	TGTGCCATCAGGGTAGCAGAAGATACGCAGTATTTT
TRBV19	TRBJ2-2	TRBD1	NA	CASSIWDRGTGELFF	TGTGCCAGTAGTATTTGGGACAGAGGGACCGGGGAGCTGTTTTTT
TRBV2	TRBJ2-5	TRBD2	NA	CASSEALLLAGPRETQYF	TGTGCCAGCAGTGAAGCGCTCCTGCTAGCGGGCCCTCGGGAGACCCAGTACTTC
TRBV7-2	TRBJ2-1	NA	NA	CASSLSSPRNEQFF	TGTGCCAGCAGCTTATCCTCCCCGAGGAATGAGCAGTTCTTC
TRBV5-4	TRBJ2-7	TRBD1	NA	CASSRTGGYLSYEQYF	TGTGCCAGCAGCAGAACAGGGGGCTATCTCTCCTACGAGCAGTACTTC
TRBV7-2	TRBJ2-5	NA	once	CASSLGPGWQETQYF	TGTGCCAGCAGCTTAGGGCCAGGGTGGCAAGAGACCCAGTACTTC
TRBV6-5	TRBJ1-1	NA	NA	CASSYSGWVNTEAFF	TGTGCCAGCAGTTACTCGGGCTGGGTGAACACTGAAGCTTTCTTT
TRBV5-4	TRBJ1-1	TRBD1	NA	CASSSSDRDTEAFF	TGTGCCAGCAGCTCATCCGACAGGGACACTGAAGCTTTCTTT
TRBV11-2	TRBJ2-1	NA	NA	CASSLVRGPRYNEQFF	TGTGCCAGCAGCTTAGTAAGGGGTCCACGGTACAATGAGCAGTTCTTC
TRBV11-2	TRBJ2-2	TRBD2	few	CASSRTGEPISVGGRAAWTGELFF	TGTGCCAGCAGTCGTACAGGGGAACCAATATCTGTGGGCGGGAGGGCCGCGTGGACCGGGGAGCTGTTTTTT
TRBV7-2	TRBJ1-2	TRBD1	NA	CASSLIQGNYGYTF	TGTGCCAGCAGCTTAATACAGGGGAACTATGGCTACACCTTC
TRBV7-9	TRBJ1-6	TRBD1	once	CASSLRQGLYNSPLHF	TGTGCCAGCAGCCTGAGACAGGGCCTTTATAATTCACCCCTCCACTTT
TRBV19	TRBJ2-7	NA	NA	CASSMDPGVGYEQYF	TGTGCCAGTAGTATGGATCCAGGGGTCGGCTACGAGCAGTACTTC
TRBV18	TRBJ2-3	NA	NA	CASSVMTGSSTDTQYF	TGTGCCAGCTCAGTGATGACTGGCTCTAGCACAGATACGCAGTATTTT
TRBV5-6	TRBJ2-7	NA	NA	CASSLPTAYEQYF	TGTGCCAGCAGCTTGCCCACTGCCTACGAGCAGTACTTC
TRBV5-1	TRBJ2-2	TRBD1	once	CASSLAGTGGPGELFF	TGCGCCAGCAGCTTGGCCGGGACAGGGGGGCCCGGGGAGCTGTTTTTT
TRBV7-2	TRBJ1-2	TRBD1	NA	CASSRIQGEDGYTF	TGTGCCAGCAGCAGAATACAGGGGGAAGATGGCTACACCTTC
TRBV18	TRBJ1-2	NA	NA	CASSPERQGYGYTF	TGTGCCAGCTCACCCGAGCGGCAGGGGTATGGCTACACCTTC
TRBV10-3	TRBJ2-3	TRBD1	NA	CAIRGGGDTQYF	TGTGCCATCAGAGGGGGCGGAGATACGCAGTATTTT
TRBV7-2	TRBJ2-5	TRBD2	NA	CASNMTSGRVETQYF	TGTGCCAGCAACATGACTAGCGGGAGGGTAGAGACCCAGTACTTC
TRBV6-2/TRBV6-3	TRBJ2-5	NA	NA	CASSYPQGFQETQYF	TGTGCCAGCAGTTACCCACAGGGATTCCAAGAGACCCAGTACTTC
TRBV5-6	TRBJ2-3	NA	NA	CASSLQTDTQYF	TGTGCCAGCAGCTTGCAGACAGATACGCAGTATTTT
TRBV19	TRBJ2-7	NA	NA	CASSIVLSSYEQYF	TGTGCCAGTAGTATCGTACTAAGCTCCTACGAGCAGTACTTC
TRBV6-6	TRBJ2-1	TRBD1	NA	CASSQGQPLPSYNEQFF	TGTGCCAGCAGTCAGGGACAGCCTTTACCCTCCTACAATGAGCAGTTCTTC
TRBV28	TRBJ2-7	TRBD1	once	CASSLFVQGADEQYF	TGTGCCAGCAGTTTATTTGTACAGGGGGCGGACGAGCAGTACTTC
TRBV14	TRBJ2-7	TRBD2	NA	CASSPPTGTNSYEQYF	TGTGCCAGCAGCCCTCCGACCGGGACTAACTCCTACGAGCAGTACTTC
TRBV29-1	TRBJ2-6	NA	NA	CSALSGANVLTF	TGCAGCGCTTTATCTGGGGCCAACGTCCTGACTTTC
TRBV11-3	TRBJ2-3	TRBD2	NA	CASSLGGGRTDTQYF	TGTGCCAGCAGCTTAGGGGGAGGGAGAACAGATACGCAGTATTTT
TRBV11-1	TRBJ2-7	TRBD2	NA	CASSLKAGVRNEQYF	TGTGCCAGCAGCTTAAAGGCGGGAGTCAGGAACGAGCAGTACTTC
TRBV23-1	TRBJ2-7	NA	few	CASSQSWGQGLVYEQYF	TGCGCCAGCAGTCAATCGTGGGGGCAGGGCCTCGTCTACGAGCAGTACTTC
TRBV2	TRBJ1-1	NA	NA	CASSDQGRNTEAFF	TGTGCCAGCAGTGACCAGGGGCGGAACACTGAAGCTTTCTTT
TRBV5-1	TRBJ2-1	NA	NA	CASSARAGNNEQFF	TGCGCCAGCAGCGCCCGCGCAGGGAACAATGAGCAGTTCTTC
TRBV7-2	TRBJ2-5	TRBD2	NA	CASSLARTSGETQYF	TGTGCCAGCAGCTTAGCGAGGACTAGCGGCGAGACCCAGTACTTC
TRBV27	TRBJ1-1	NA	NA	CASRLAGSHTEAFF	TGTGCCAGCAGGCTCGCGGGCAGTCACACTGAAGCTTTCTTT
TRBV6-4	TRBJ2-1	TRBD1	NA	CASSERTGAYNEQFF	TGTGCCAGCAGTGAAAGGACAGGGGCCTACAATGAGCAGTTCTTC
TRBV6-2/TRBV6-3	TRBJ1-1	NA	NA	CASSRGIITEAFF	TGTGCCAGCAGCCGTGGCATCATCACTGAAGCTTTCTTT
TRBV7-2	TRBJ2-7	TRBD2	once	CASSLGGGLYEQYF	TGTGCCAGCAGCTTAGGGGGAGGGCTGTACGAGCAGTACTTC
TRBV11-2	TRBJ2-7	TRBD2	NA	CASSLSGRPPYEQYF	TGTGCCAGCAGCCTTAGCGGGAGGCCTCCCTACGAGCAGTACTTC
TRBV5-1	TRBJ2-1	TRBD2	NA	CASSLSSGGDNEQFF	TGCGCCAGCAGCTTGTCTAGCGGTGGGGACAATGAGCAGTTCTTC
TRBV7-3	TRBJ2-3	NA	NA	CASSPSGQSTDTQYF	TGTGCCAGCAGTCCAAGTGGCCAGAGCACAGATACGCAGTATTTT
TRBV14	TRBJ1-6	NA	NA	CASSHRKADRYNSPLHF	TGTGCCAGCAGCCATAGGAAGGCGGACAGATATAATTCACCCCTCCACTTT
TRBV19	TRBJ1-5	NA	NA	CASSIQGQQPQHF	TGTGCCAGTAGTATCCAGGGGCAACAGCCCCAGCATTTT
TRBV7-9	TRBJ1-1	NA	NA	CASSPQRDTEAFF	TGTGCCAGCAGCCCACAACGGGACACTGAAGCTTTCTTT
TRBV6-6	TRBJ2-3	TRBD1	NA	CASSWGQGSTDTQYF	TGTGCCAGCTCCTGGGGACAGGGCTCCACAGATACGCAGTATTTT
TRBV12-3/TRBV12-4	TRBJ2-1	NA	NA	CASTPYKEQFF	TGTGCCAGCACTCCTTACAAGGAGCAGTTCTTC
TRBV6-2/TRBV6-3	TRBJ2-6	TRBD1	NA	CASSKHIRTGSSGANVLTF	TGTGCCAGCAGTAAACACATCAGGACAGGGAGCTCTGGGGCCAACGTCCTGACTTTC
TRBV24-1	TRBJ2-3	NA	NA	CATSDSRDTSTDTQYF	TGTGCCACCAGTGATAGCCGGGACACAAGCACAGATACGCAGTATTTT
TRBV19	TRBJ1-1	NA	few	CASTWGRGDTEAFF	TGTGCCAGTACCTGGGGGCGTGGGGACACTGAAGCTTTCTTT
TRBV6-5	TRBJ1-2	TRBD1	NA	CASSYSGDSPNYGYTF	TGTGCCAGCAGTTACTCGGGGGACAGCCCTAACTATGGCTACACCTTC